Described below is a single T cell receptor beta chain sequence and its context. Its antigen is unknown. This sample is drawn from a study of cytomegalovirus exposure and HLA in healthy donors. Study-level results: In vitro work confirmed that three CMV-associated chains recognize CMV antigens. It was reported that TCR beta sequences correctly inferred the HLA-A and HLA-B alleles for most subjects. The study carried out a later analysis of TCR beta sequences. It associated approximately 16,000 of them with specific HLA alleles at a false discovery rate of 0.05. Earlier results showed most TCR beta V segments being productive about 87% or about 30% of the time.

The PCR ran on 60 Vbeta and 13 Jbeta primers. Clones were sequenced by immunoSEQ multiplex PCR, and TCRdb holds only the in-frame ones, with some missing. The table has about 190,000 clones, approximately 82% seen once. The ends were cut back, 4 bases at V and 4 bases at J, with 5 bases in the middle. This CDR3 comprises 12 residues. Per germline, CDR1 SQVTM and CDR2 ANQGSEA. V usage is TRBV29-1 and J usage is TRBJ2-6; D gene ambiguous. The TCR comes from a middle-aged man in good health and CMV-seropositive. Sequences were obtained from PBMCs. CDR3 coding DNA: TGCAGCGTTGGGGCCGGGGCCAACGTCCTGACTTTC. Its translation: CSVGAGANVLTF.